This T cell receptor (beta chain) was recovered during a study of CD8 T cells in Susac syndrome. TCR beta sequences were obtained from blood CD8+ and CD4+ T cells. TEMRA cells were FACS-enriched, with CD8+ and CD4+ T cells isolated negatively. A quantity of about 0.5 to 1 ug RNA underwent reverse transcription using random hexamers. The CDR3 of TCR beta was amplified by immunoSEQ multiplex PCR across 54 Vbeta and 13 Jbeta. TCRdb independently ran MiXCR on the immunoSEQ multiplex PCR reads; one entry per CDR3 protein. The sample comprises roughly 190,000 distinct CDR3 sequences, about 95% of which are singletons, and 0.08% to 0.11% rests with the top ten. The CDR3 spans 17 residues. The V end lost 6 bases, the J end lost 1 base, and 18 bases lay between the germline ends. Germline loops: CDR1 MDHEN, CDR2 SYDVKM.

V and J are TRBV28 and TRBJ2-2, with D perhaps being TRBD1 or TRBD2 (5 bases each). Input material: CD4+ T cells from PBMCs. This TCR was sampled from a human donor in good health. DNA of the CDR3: TGTGCCAGCAGCCCTCAGGCCTGGGGGTGGAACACCGGGGAGCTGTTTTTT. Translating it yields CASSPQAWGWNTGELFF.